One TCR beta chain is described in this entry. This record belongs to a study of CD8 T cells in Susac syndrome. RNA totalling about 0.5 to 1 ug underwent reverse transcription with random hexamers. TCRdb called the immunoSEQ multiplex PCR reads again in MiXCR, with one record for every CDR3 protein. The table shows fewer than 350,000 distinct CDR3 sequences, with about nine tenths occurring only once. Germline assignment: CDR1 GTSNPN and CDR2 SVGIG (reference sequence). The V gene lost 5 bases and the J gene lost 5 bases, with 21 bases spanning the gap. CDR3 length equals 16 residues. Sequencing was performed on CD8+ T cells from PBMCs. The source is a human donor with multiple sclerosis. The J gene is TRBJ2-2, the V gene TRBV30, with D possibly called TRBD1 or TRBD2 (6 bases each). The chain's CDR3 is CAWGGGTAVLTGELFF. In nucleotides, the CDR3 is TGTGCCTGGGGGGGCGGGACCGCAGTCCTGACCGGGGAGCTGTTTTTT.